This is a list of T cell receptor beta chains from one sample in a study of vaccination effects on CD4 cells after COVID-19. No antigen has been identified for these receptors. Assay used: immunoSEQ multiplex PCR; TCRdb lists only in-frame clones, some missing. The data hold roughly 75,000 clones, with approximately 70% observed a single time. Sample: CD4+ T cells from PBMCs cultured with HCoV-OC43 spike peptides, taken before COVID-19 vaccination. The receptors originated from a human donor who received a COVID-19 vaccine. Both conserved end residues are part of each CDR3. Fields, in order: CDR3 protein, J gene, V gene.

CDR3: CASSVRGGNEKLFF; J: TRBJ1-4; V: TRBV28
CDR3: CASSARLAETQYF; J: TRBJ2-5; V: TRBV2
CDR3: CATSQLPDTLSGNTIYF; J: TRBJ1-3; V: TRBV24-1
CDR3: CASRAGTGTQETQYF; J: TRBJ2-5; V: TRBV9
CDR3: CAIRRDSSGNTIYF; J: TRBJ1-3; V: TRBV10-3
CDR3: CASSFLGVVYGYTF; J: TRBJ1-2; V: TRBV7-2
CDR3: CASSRDSRDSPLHF; J: TRBJ1-6; V: TRBV6-4
CDR3: CASGSDRGYGYTF; J: TRBJ1-2; V: TRBV6-5
CDR3: CASSPGQGSTSSGNTIYF; J: TRBJ1-3; V: TRBV18
CDR3: CASSLATGGEKLFF; J: TRBJ1-4; V: TRBV7-9
CDR3: CATSDSGPGGTNEKLFF; J: TRBJ1-4; V: TRBV24-1
CDR3: CASSSGTPGSGELFF; J: TRBJ2-2; V: TRBV5-1
CDR3: CATETGGTGELFF; J: TRBJ2-2; V: TRBV6-5
CDR3: CASRPGTGGRGYTF; J: TRBJ1-2; V: TRBV19
CDR3: CASSVDHTGELFF; J: TRBJ2-2; V: TRBV9
CDR3: CASTGTSSGELFF; J: TRBJ2-2; V: TRBV2
CDR3: CASSVAGHNEKLFF; J: TRBJ1-4; V: TRBV9
CDR3: CASTRTAYNEQFF; J: TRBJ2-1; V: TRBV5-4
CDR3: CASSPSGQSGNTIYF; J: TRBJ1-3; V: TRBV18
CDR3: CASSPSAGGGNTGELFF; J: TRBJ2-2; V: TRBV18
CDR3: CASSRDRLDTEAFF; J: TRBJ1-1; V: TRBV14
CDR3: CASEGGPQRGYQETQYF; J: TRBJ2-5; V: TRBV5-6
CDR3: CASSYEGAINTEAFF; J: TRBJ1-1; V: TRBV6-5
CDR3: CASSLPPSGTNNEQFF; J: TRBJ2-1; V: TRBV7-2
CDR3: CASSPVRDSNTGELFF; J: TRBJ2-2; V: TRBV10-1
CDR3: CATRLAGLRETQYF; J: TRBJ2-5; V: TRBV28
CDR3: CATSRGQGENTIYF; J: TRBJ1-3; V: TRBV15
CDR3: CASSLPGEETQYF; J: TRBJ2-5; V: TRBV5-1
CDR3: CASSQEAVPSNTGELFF; J: TRBJ2-2; V: TRBV4-3
CDR3: CASSLWGFQTGSETQYF; J: TRBJ2-5; V: TRBV7-2
CDR3: CASSPLAGLNTGELFF; J: TRBJ2-2; V: TRBV7-3
CDR3: CASSPTGPLSQKLFF; J: TRBJ1-4; V: TRBV6-5
CDR3: CASSTRQGFTDTQYF; J: TRBJ2-3; V: TRBV9
CDR3: CASSPNDRDGYTF; J: TRBJ1-2; V: TRBV28
CDR3: CASSIGLAGTDTQYF; J: TRBJ2-3; V: TRBV7-7
CDR3: CASSDTAGGGNEQFF; J: TRBJ2-1; V: TRBV6-4
CDR3: CASSPRDYISGNTIYF; J: TRBJ1-3; V: TRBV3-1/TRBV3-2
CDR3: CASSASRDTQYF; J: TRBJ2-3; V: TRBV2
CDR3: CASSERQGNTGELFF; J: TRBJ2-2; V: TRBV2
CDR3: CASSPQVAKNIQYF; J: TRBJ2-4; V: TRBV18
CDR3: CASSSLRSGNTIYF; J: TRBJ1-3; V: TRBV6-6
CDR3: CASAATQANTEAFF; J: TRBJ1-1; V: TRBV6-6
CDR3: CASLIVRNTQYF; J: TRBJ2-3; V: TRBV2
CDR3: CASSPDPNTGELFF; J: TRBJ2-2; V: TRBV18
CDR3: CASNSEKMRGYTF; J: TRBJ1-2; V: TRBV2
CDR3: CASSATPWGAADTQYF; J: TRBJ2-3; V: TRBV19
CDR3: CASTGTTTRNEQFF; J: TRBJ2-1; V: TRBV25-1